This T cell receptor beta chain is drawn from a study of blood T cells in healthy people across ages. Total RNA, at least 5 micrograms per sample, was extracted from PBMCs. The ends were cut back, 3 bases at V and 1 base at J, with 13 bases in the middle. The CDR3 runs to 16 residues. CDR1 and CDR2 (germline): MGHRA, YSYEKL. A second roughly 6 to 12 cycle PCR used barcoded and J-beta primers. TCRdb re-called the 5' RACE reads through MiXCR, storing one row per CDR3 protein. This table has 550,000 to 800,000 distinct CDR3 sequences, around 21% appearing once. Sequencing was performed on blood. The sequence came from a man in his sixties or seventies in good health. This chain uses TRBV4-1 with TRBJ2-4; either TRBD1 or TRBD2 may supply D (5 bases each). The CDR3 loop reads CASSQPVRDAKNIQYF. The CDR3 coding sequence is TGCGCCAGCAGCCAGCCCGTAAGGGACGCCAAAAACATTCAGTACTTC.